This is a list of T cell receptor beta chains from one sample in a study of persistence of HIV-infected CD4 T cells. Their antigens are not known. TCRdb's copy holds only in-frame clones and misses some; the assay was immunoSEQ multiplex PCR. The table has 35,000 to 45,000 clones, around 90% seen once. The source was CD4+ T cells sorted from PBMCs after 18-hour stimulation, collected from a patient who received antiretroviral therapy. These receptors came from an adult man with HIV who was CMV-seropositive. The CDR3 runs from the conserved cysteine through the conserved F or W. The D gene is left open where the match is weak. Size is omitted from some rows. Given values are once, few, many or a class for expanded clones.

j_call clone_size v_call d_call cdr3_aa cdr3_nt
TRBJ1-4 . TRBV6-5 . CASSYQGEVNEKLFF TGTGCCAGCAGTTACCAGGGAGAAGTTAATGAAAAACTGTTTTTT
TRBJ1-1 . TRBV6-1 . CASSENTRITEAFF TGTGCCAGCAGTGAAAACACAAGGATCACTGAAGCTTTCTTT
TRBJ1-5 . TRBV7-2 . CASSLEGPLSNQPQHF TGTGCCAGCAGCTTAGAGGGACCCCTAAGCAATCAGCCCCAGCATTTT
TRBJ2-2 once TRBV7-2 TRBD1 CASSLAGTGVPGELFF TGTGCCAGCAGCTTAGCCGGGACAGGGGTTCCCGGGGAGCTGTTTTTT
TRBJ2-7 . TRBV7-2 TRBD2 CASSLVRGDYEQYF TGTGCCAGCAGCTTAGTCCGGGGGGACTACGAGCAGTACTTC
TRBJ1-2 . TRBV6-1 . CASSDALLGSGGLGYTF TGTGCCAGCAGTGACGCGCTGCTGGGGTCGGGGGGGCTCGGCTACACCTTC
TRBJ2-7 . TRBV7-9 . CASSLNQAYEQYF TGTGCCAGCAGCTTAAATCAAGCCTACGAGCAGTACTTC
TRBJ2-7 . TRBV12-3/TRBV12-4 TRBD2 CASSLAATYEQYF TGTGCCAGCAGTCTAGCGGCCACCTACGAGCAGTACTTC
TRBJ2-3 . TRBV7-2 . CASSFSSTDTQYF TGTGCCAGCAGCTTCTCTAGCACAGATACGCAGTATTTT
TRBJ2-5 . TRBV3-1/TRBV3-2 TRBD1 CASSSQGAGETQYF TGTGCCAGCAGCTCGCAGGGGGCAGGGGAGACCCAGTACTTC
TRBJ1-2 . TRBV29-1 TRBD1 CSVAQGANYGYTF TGCAGCGTTGCCCAGGGGGCGAACTATGGCTACACCTTC
TRBJ1-1 . TRBV3-1/TRBV3-2 TRBD1 CASSPRTGSMNTEAFF TGTGCCAGCAGCCCTAGGACAGGGAGTATGAACACTGAAGCTTTCTTT
TRBJ1-1 few TRBV30 . CAWSVGTGAFF TGTGCCTGGAGTGTCGGGACGGGAGCTTTCTTT
TRBJ1-3 . TRBV3-1/TRBV3-2 . CASSQDPGWGNTIYF TGTGCCAGCAGCCAAGACCCGGGGTGGGGAAACACCATATATTTT
TRBJ2-3 . TRBV11-1 TRBD1 CASSLVQGITDTQYF TGTGCCAGCAGCTTAGTACAGGGGATCACAGATACGCAGTATTTT
TRBJ1-5 . TRBV6-1 . CASSALGQGNNQPQHF TGTGCCAGCAGTGCCTTAGGGCAGGGAAACAATCAGCCCCAGCATTTT
TRBJ1-2 . TRBV6-1 TRBD1 CASSEIQGEFPTF TGTGCCAGCAGTGAAATCCAGGGGGAGTTCCCCACCTTC
TRBJ1-3 few TRBV19 . CASSIDSRGNTIYF TGTGCCAGTAGTATTGACAGCCGTGGAAACACCATATATTTT
TRBJ2-7 . TRBV19 TRBD1 CASSEQGAHFEQYF TGTGCCAGTAGTGAACAGGGGGCGCACTTCGAGCAGTACTTC
TRBJ1-1 . TRBV5-4 . CASSTPAGKTTEAFF TGTGCCAGCAGCACCCCGGCAGGGAAAACGACTGAAGCTTTCTTT
TRBJ2-1 . TRBV3-1/TRBV3-2 . CASSQSQGRGNEQFF TGTGCCAGCAGCCAATCTCAGGGGAGGGGCAATGAGCAGTTCTTC
TRBJ2-7 . TRBV7-2 . CASSFSVPDYEQYF TGTGCCAGCAGCTTTAGCGTCCCAGACTACGAGCAGTACTTC
TRBJ1-3 . TRBV6-5 . CASSNPGSGNTIYF TGTGCCAGCAGTAACCCGGGGTCTGGAAACACCATATATTTT
TRBJ2-3 . TRBV19 . CASSIGGKRGGTDTQYF TGTGCCAGTAGTATAGGCGGAAAGAGAGGTGGCACAGATACGCAGTATTTT
TRBJ1-6 . TRBV6-5 TRBD1 CASTVDRGRNSPLHF TGTGCCAGCACTGTGGACAGGGGAAGGAATTCACCCCTCCACTTT
TRBJ2-7 . TRBV7-2 . CASSYSNRDFYEQYF TGTGCCAGCAGCTACTCAAACAGGGATTTCTACGAGCAGTACTTC
TRBJ2-1 . TRBV3-1/TRBV3-2 TRBD2 CASSRTRREGLGEQFF TGTGCCAGCAGCAGAACACGGCGGGAGGGCCTGGGTGAGCAGTTCTTC
TRBJ1-2 . TRBV5-1 . CASSLRTENYGYTF TGCGCCAGCAGCCTTCGGACAGAGAACTATGGCTACACCTTC
TRBJ1-2 . TRBV29-1 TRBD1 CSVRPGQGYGYTF TGCAGCGTCCGTCCGGGACAGGGTTATGGCTACACCTTC
TRBJ2-5 . TRBV6-1 . CASSGSEAGRQETQYF TGTGCCAGCAGTGGCTCCGAAGCAGGGAGGCAAGAGACCCAGTACTTC
TRBJ2-7 . TRBV5-1 . CASSLSGGKGGTYEQYF TGCGCCAGCAGCTTGTCGGGGGGCAAGGGGGGGACCTACGAGCAGTACTTC
TRBJ1-1 . TRBV18 TRBD1 CASSLPTGVSTEAFF TGTGCCAGCTCACTCCCGACAGGGGTGAGCACTGAAGCTTTCTTT
TRBJ1-5 . TRBV28 . CASSPPGQPQHF TGTGCCAGCAGTCCACCAGGTCAGCCCCAGCATTTT
TRBJ1-3 . TRBV10-2 . CASSPEPGGNTIYF TGCGCCAGCAGTCCCGAGCCAGGGGGAAACACCATATATTTT
TRBJ1-6 . TRBV6-4 . CASSPGPRPDSPLHF TGTGCCAGCAGCCCGGGCCCCCGGCCAGATTCACCCCTCCACTTT
TRBJ1-1 once TRBV12-3/TRBV12-4 . CASRGRRNTEAFF TGTGCCAGCAGGGGCCGACGGAACACTGAAGCTTTCTTT
TRBJ2-1 . TRBV6-5 . CASSYRGNEQFF TGTGCCAGCAGTTATAGGGGAAATGAGCAGTTCTTC
TRBJ1-1 . TRBV29-1 . CSVVPIMGVNTEAFF TGCAGCGTTGTCCCCATAATGGGAGTGAACACTGAAGCTTTCTTT
TRBJ1-2 . TRBV6-6 . CASSYGLQTFGYGYTF TGTGCCAGCAGTTACGGTTTACAGACTTTTGGGTATGGCTACACCTTC
TRBJ1-2 . TRBV4-3 . CASRWRQVGGYTF TGCGCCAGCAGATGGAGACAGGTGGGTGGCTACACCTTC
TRBJ2-7 . TRBV29-1 TRBD1 CSVEGTVPYEQYF TGCAGCGTTGAGGGGACAGTCCCCTACGAGCAGTACTTC
TRBJ2-4 . TRBV25-1 . CASSDPGIQADIQYF TGTGCCAGCAGTGACCCAGGGATACAGGCGGACATTCAGTACTTC
TRBJ2-5 . TRBV19 TRBD1 CATGDRVKETQYF TGTGCCACCGGGGACAGGGTAAAGGAGACCCAGTACTTC
TRBJ2-7 . TRBV10-1 TRBD2 CASSELGLAGRPYEQYF TGCGCCAGCAGTGAGCTGGGACTAGCGGGGCGGCCCTACGAGCAGTACTTC
TRBJ1-2 . TRBV19 . CASSTGQLYGYTF TGTGCCAGTAGCACAGGACAGCTCTATGGCTACACCTTC
TRBJ1-5 few TRBV7-2 TRBD1 CASSSRTGSNQPQHF TGTGCCAGCAGCTCACGGACAGGGAGCAATCAGCCCCAGCATTTT
TRBJ2-7 . TRBV10-3 TRBD1 CAISERGPNYEQYF TGTGCCATCAGTGAAAGGGGGCCAAACTACGAGCAGTACTTC